The 2 T cell receptor beta chains listed next were all sequenced from one sample in a study of blood T cells in healthy people across ages. The authors ran a second PCR of 7 to 11 cycles using a sample-barcoded 5' primer and a J-beta primer mix. One entry per CDR3 protein, called by TCRdb with MiXCR from the 5' RACE reads. Found here are 1.5 million to 2 million distinct CDR3 sequences, around 48% of them singletons; the top ten hold over 2%. Material: blood. The receptors shown here come from a woman between 35 and 50 years old in good health.

The chain carries TRBV6-2 or TRBV6-3 and TRBJ2-7, with 9 bases matching TRBD1. Germline assignment: CDR1 MNHEY and CDR2 SVGEGT. V lost 6 bases and J lost 4; bases outside the gene matches: 10. The length of the CDR3 is 15 residues. The CDR3 nucleotides are TGTGCCAGCAGCACCAGGACAGGGGCTTTATACGAGCAGTACTTC. It encodes CASSTRTGALYEQYF.

V and J are TRBV10-3 and TRBJ2-3, with 10 nucleotides matching TRBD1. Germline loops: CDR1 ENHRY, CDR2 SYGVKD. Losses at the gene ends were 10 bases for V and 4 bases for J; bases not matched to a gene: 5. The CDR3 consists of 13 residues. CDR3: CATAGQGADTQYF. Written as DNA, the CDR3 is TGTGCCACCGCAGGACAGGGGGCAGATACGCAGTATTTT.